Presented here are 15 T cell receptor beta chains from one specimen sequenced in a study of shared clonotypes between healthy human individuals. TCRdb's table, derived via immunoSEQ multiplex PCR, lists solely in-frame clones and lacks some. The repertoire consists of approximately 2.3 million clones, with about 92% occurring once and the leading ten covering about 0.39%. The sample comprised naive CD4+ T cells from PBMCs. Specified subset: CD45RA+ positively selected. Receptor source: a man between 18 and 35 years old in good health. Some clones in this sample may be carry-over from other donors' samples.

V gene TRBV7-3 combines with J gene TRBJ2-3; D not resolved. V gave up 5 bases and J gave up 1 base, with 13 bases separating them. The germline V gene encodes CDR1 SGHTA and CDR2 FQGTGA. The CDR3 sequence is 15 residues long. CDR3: CASSRVLGGTDTQYF. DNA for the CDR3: TGTGCCAGCAGCCGCGTATTAGGCGGCACAGATACGCAGTATTTT.

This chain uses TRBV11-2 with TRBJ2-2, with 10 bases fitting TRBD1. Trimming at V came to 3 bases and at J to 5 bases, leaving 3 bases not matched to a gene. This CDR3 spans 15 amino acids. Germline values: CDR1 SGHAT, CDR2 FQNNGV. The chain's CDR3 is CASSFGTGATGELFF. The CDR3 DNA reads TGTGCCAGCAGCTTCGGGACAGGGGCGACCGGGGAGCTGTTTTTT.

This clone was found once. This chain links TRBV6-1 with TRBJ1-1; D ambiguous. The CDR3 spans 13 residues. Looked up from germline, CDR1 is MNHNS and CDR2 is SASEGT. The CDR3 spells CAVTPPMNTEAFF. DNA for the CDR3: TGTGCAGTAACACCTCCCATGAACACTGAAGCTTTCTTT.

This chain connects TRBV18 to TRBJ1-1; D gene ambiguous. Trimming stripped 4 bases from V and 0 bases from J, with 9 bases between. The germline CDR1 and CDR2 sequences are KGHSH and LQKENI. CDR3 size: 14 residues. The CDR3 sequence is CASSLSPLNTEAFF. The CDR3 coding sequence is TGTGCCAGCTCACTTAGTCCCCTGAACACTGAAGCTTTCTTT.

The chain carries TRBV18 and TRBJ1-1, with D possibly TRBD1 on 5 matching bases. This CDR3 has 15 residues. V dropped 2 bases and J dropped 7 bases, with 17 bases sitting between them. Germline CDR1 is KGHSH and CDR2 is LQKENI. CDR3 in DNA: TGTGCCAGCTCACCAACCGGACAAATGGTCGGTGAAGCTTTCTTT. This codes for CASSPTGQMVGEAFF.

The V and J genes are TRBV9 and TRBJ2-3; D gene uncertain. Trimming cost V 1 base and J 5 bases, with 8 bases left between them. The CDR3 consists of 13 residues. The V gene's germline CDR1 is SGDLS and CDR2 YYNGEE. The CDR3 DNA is TGTGCCAGCAGCGTATCCCCCCTAGATACGCAGTATTTT. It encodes CASSVSPLDTQYF. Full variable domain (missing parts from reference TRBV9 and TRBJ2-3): DSGVTQTPKHLITATGQRVTLRCSPRSGDLSVYWYQQSLDQGLQFLIQYYNGEERAKGNILERFSAQQFPDLHSELNLSSLELGDSALYFCASSVSPLDTQYFGPGTRLTVL.

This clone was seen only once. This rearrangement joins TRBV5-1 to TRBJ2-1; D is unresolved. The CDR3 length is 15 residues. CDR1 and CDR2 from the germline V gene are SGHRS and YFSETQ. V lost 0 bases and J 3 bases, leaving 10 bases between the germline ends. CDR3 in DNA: TGCGCCAGCAGCTTGGAAGAGAGCCTCTACAATGAGCAGTTCTTC. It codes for CASSLEESLYNEQFF.

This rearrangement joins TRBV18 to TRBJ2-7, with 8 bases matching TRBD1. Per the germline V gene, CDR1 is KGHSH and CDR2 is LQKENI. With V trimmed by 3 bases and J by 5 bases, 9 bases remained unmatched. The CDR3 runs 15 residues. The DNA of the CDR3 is TGTGCCAGCTCACCTATGACAGGGGCCGAGAACGAGCAGTACTTC. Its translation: CASSPMTGAENEQYF.

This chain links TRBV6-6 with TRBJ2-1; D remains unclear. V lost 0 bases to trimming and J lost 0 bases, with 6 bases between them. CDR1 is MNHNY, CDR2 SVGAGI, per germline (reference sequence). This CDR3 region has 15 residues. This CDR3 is CASSYSGPSYNEQFF. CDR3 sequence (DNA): TGTGCCAGCAGTTACTCAGGGCCCTCCTACAATGAGCAGTTCTTC.

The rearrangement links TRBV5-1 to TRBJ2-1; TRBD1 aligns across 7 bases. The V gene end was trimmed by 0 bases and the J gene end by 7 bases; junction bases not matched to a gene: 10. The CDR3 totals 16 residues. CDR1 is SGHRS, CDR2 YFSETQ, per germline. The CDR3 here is CASSLVGDSTRNEQFF. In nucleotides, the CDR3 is TGCGCCAGCAGCTTGGTAGGGGACAGTACAAGGAATGAGCAGTTCTTC.

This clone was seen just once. The CDR3 here is CASRSAVGTEAFF. CDR3 DNA: TGTGCCAGTAGGTCCGCAGTAGGCACTGAAGCTTTCTTT. The V gene is TRBV19, the J gene TRBJ1-1; the D is unclear. The V and J ends lost 6 bases and 4 bases respectively, with 12 bases between them. The CDR3 consists of 13 residues. Germline CDR1 and CDR2: LNHDA and SQIVND (reference sequence).

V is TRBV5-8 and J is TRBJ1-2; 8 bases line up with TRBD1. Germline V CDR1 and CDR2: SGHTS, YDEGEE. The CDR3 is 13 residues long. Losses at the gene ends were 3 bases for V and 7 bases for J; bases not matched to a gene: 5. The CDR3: CASSSPGQVGYTF. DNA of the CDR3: TGTGCCAGCAGCTCCCCGGGACAGGTTGGCTACACCTTC.

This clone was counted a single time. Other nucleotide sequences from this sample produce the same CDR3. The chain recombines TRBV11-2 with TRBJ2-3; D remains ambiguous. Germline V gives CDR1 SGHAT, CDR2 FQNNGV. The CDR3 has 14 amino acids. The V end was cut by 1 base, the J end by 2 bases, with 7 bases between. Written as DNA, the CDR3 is TGTGCCAGCAGCTTAGCCCGCTTCACAGATACGCAGTATTTT. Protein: CASSLARFTDTQYF.

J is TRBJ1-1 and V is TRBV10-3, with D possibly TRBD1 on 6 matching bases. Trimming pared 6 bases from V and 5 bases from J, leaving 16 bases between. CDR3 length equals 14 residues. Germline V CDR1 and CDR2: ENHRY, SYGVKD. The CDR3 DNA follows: TGTGCCATCAGAGACAGGTTTAAGAATACTGAAGCTTTCTTT. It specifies CAIRDRFKNTEAFF.

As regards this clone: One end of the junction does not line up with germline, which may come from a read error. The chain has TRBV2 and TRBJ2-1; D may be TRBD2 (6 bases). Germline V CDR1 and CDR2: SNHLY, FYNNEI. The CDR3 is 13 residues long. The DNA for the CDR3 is TGTGCCAGCAGTGGGGGAGAAGACGCGGGATGGCTCTTC. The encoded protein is CASSGGEDAGWLF.